This T cell receptor beta chain stems from a study of tumor-infiltrating lymphocytes in primary liver carcinoma. Study in general: The patient group consisted of men and women aged 30 to 69 years. Points from the study as a whole: Present in all five tumor regions were only about 7-25% of the top clones.

The researchers produced TCR beta cDNA from 450 to 600 ng total RNA with a constant-region primer. The TCR beta library was amplified through three nested multiplex PCR rounds in a modified ARM-PCR procedure. Researchers ran the first two PCR rounds for about 11 cycles each with TRBV1-TRBV30 forward primers and a C-beta reverse primer. TCRdb passed the multiplex PCR reads through MiXCR, listing each CDR3 protein once. Of roughly 50,000 distinct CDR3 sequences listed, over 65% were seen once; the top ten hold around 23%. Germline V gives CDR1 MDHEN, CDR2 SYDVKM. The CDR3 is made up of 16 amino acids. Concerning this clonotype: The antigen remains unidentified. Germline is not matched at one junction end, which may reflect a read error.

Investigators took RNA and DNA out together from about 19-30 mg of unsorted bulk tissue. Subjects presented with primary liver carcinoma managed by surgical resection. The study enrolled treatment-naive patients with chronic HBV infection. The chain has TRBV28 and TRBJ2-7, with a weak D call TRBD2 (5 bases). Material: liver tumor tissue from sampling region 2. Subset meaning: tumor region T2, inferior pole. This TCR was sampled from a man in his forties with primary liver carcinoma and hepatitis B virus infection. CDR3 protein: CASRRPSRSRSYEQYF. The CDR3 DNA sequence: TGTGCCAGCAGACGTCCTAGCAGGAGCCGCTCCTATGAGCAGTACTTC.